These T cell receptor beta chains were read from a single sample in a study of blood T cell repertoires in COVID-19. Using immunoSEQ multiplex PCR, the repertoire was profiled, and TCRdb retains in-frame clones only, with some absent. This sample has some 360,000 clones, with roughly 90% found just once. The sequenced sample was PBMCs or T cells enriched from blood (not recorded which). The source of these receptors is a woman in her twenties or thirties who had been exposed to COVID-19. CDR3s include the opening cysteine and the closing phenylalanine or tryptophan. The order of the fields is V gene, clone size, D gene, J gene, CDR3 DNA, CDR3 protein. The D gene is left open where the match is weak. Clone size appears in some rows only: once, few, many, or a class for an expanded clone.

V gene: TRBV13; clone size: once; D gene: TRBD2; J gene: TRBJ2-3; CDR3 DNA: TGTGCCAGCAGCTTAGGACTAGCGGGAGCCGATACGCAGTATTTT; CDR3 protein: CASSLGLAGADTQYF
V gene: TRBV7-9; clone size: -; D gene: -; J gene: TRBJ1-5; CDR3 DNA: TGTGCCAGCAGCTTAGAGGGGGGCAATCAGCCCCAGCATTTT; CDR3 protein: CASSLEGGNQPQHF
V gene: TRBV27; clone size: -; D gene: -; J gene: TRBJ1-1; CDR3 DNA: TGTGCCAGCAGTTTGGGACACAGAGCAGAAGCTTTCTTT; CDR3 protein: CASSLGHRAEAFF
V gene: TRBV7-3; clone size: -; D gene: -; J gene: TRBJ2-7; CDR3 DNA: TGTGCCAGCAGCCCAACTACAGGGAACTACGAGCAGTACTTC; CDR3 protein: CASSPTTGNYEQYF
V gene: TRBV19; clone size: -; D gene: TRBD1; J gene: TRBJ2-5; CDR3 DNA: TGTGCCAGTAGTATTGGACAGGGGAAGACCCAGTACTTC; CDR3 protein: CASSIGQGKTQYF
V gene: TRBV9; clone size: -; D gene: -; J gene: TRBJ2-2; CDR3 DNA: TGTGCCAGCAGCGTTTTTTGGGCAACGAACACCGGGGAGCTGTTTTTT; CDR3 protein: CASSVFWATNTGELFF
V gene: TRBV28; clone size: once; D gene: -; J gene: TRBJ1-5; CDR3 DNA: TGTGCCACCACGGTCGACATCTATCAGCCCCAGCATTTT; CDR3 protein: CATTVDIYQPQHF
V gene: TRBV27; clone size: -; D gene: -; J gene: TRBJ1-2; CDR3 DNA: TGTGCCAGCAGTTTAAGGGCGGAAGGAGGCTATGGCTACACCTTC; CDR3 protein: CASSLRAEGGYGYTF
V gene: TRBV24-1; clone size: -; D gene: -; J gene: TRBJ2-5; CDR3 DNA: TGTGCCACCAGTGACTTCGCCAGGGGGACTAGAGAGACCCAGTACTTC; CDR3 protein: CATSDFARGTRETQYF
V gene: TRBV6-4; clone size: many; D gene: TRBD2; J gene: TRBJ2-1; CDR3 DNA: TGTGCCAGCAGTGTCGGGCGGGAGGGAAATGAGCAGTTCTTC; CDR3 protein: CASSVGREGNEQFF
V gene: TRBV28; clone size: -; D gene: -; J gene: TRBJ2-5; CDR3 DNA: TGTGCCAGCAGTCTAGGGGGGGCCCGGCAGTACTTC; CDR3 protein: CASSLGGARQYF
V gene: TRBV3-1/TRBV3-2; clone size: -; D gene: -; J gene: TRBJ1-1; CDR3 DNA: TGTGCCAGCAGCCAGGTTGTAACAGGCGCCACTGAAGCTTTCTTT; CDR3 protein: CASSQVVTGATEAFF
V gene: TRBV6-5; clone size: -; D gene: -; J gene: TRBJ1-6; CDR3 DNA: TGTGCCAGCAGCCAAGGAGGGACCCTCCACTTT; CDR3 protein: CASSQGGTLHF
V gene: TRBV3-1/TRBV3-2; clone size: -; D gene: TRBD1; J gene: TRBJ2-5; CDR3 DNA: TGTGCCAGCAGCTTGCGGACAGGGGGGAGACAAGAGACCCAGTACTTC; CDR3 protein: CASSLRTGGRQETQYF
V gene: TRBV10-3; clone size: -; D gene: TRBD2; J gene: TRBJ2-7; CDR3 DNA: TGTGCCATCAGCACGGGACTAGCGGGAGCAAACGAGCAGTACTTC; CDR3 protein: CAISTGLAGANEQYF
V gene: TRBV23-1; clone size: -; D gene: -; J gene: TRBJ2-6; CDR3 DNA: TGCGCCAGCAGTCAAGACCAGCAGGGTTCCCATTCTGGGGCCAACGTCCTGACTTTC; CDR3 protein: CASSQDQQGSHSGANVLTF
V gene: TRBV11-3; clone size: once; D gene: -; J gene: TRBJ2-1; CDR3 DNA: TGTGCCAGCAGCTTAGCATGGGCCAGTGAGCAGTTCTTC; CDR3 protein: CASSLAWASEQFF
V gene: TRBV27; clone size: -; D gene: TRBD2; J gene: TRBJ2-7; CDR3 DNA: TGTGCCAGCAGTTCCCTCGAGGGAGGGCCGAGGGAGCAGTACTTC; CDR3 protein: CASSSLEGGPREQYF
V gene: TRBV10-2; clone size: -; D gene: TRBD1; J gene: TRBJ1-4; CDR3 DNA: TGCGCCAGCAGTGACAGGGGGTTTAATGAAAAACTGTTTTTT; CDR3 protein: CASSDRGFNEKLFF
V gene: TRBV7-9; clone size: -; D gene: TRBD1; J gene: TRBJ1-4; CDR3 DNA: TGTGCCAGCAGCCCCGACAGGGGTGAAAACGAAAAACTGTTTTTT; CDR3 protein: CASSPDRGENEKLFF
V gene: TRBV5-1; clone size: once; D gene: -; J gene: TRBJ1-5; CDR3 DNA: TGCGCCAGCAGATACGGAGAGGATCAGCCCCAGCATTTT; CDR3 protein: CASRYGEDQPQHF
V gene: TRBV6-5; clone size: -; D gene: -; J gene: TRBJ1-1; CDR3 DNA: TGTGCCAGCAGACGCAATACCAACTTGAACACTGAAGCTTTCTTT; CDR3 protein: CASRRNTNLNTEAFF
V gene: TRBV18; clone size: -; D gene: -; J gene: TRBJ2-7; CDR3 DNA: TGTGCCAGCTCACCATTGGGAGTGAGCGGCGAGCAGTACTTC; CDR3 protein: CASSPLGVSGEQYF
V gene: TRBV19; clone size: once; D gene: TRBD1; J gene: TRBJ1-5; CDR3 DNA: TGTGCCAGTACCCTAAGACAGGGGGCGGATCAGCCCCAGCATTTT; CDR3 protein: CASTLRQGADQPQHF
V gene: TRBV5-6; clone size: once; D gene: -; J gene: TRBJ2-3; CDR3 DNA: TGTGCCAGCAGCTTAGAAGGGGGGGTATCAGATACGCAGTATTTT; CDR3 protein: CASSLEGGVSDTQYF
V gene: TRBV21-1; clone size: -; D gene: -; J gene: TRBJ2-4; CDR3 DNA: TGTGCCAGCAGCAAAGCATTGAGAAGCGGGAGTGGGGACATTCAGTACTTC; CDR3 protein: CASSKALRSGSGDIQYF
V gene: TRBV28; clone size: -; D gene: TRBD1; J gene: TRBJ1-5; CDR3 DNA: TGTGCCAGCAGCATGACAGGGGGCGCGAGAAGCAATCAGCCCCAGCATTTT; CDR3 protein: CASSMTGGARSNQPQHF
V gene: TRBV9; clone size: once; D gene: TRBD2; J gene: TRBJ2-7; CDR3 DNA: TGTGCCAGCAGCGTAGCTTCCCAAAGCGGGAGAGATGGATACGAGCAGTACTTC; CDR3 protein: CASSVASQSGRDGYEQYF
V gene: TRBV11-2; clone size: once; D gene: -; J gene: TRBJ2-7; CDR3 DNA: TGTGCCAGCAGCCGATTTGATGTTGGGATTTTGCAGGGAGAGCAGTACTTC; CDR3 protein: CASSRFDVGILQGEQYF
V gene: TRBV28; clone size: -; D gene: TRBD1; J gene: TRBJ2-7; CDR3 DNA: TGTGCCAGCAGTCCGGGACAGACCTACGAGCAGTACTTC; CDR3 protein: CASSPGQTYEQYF
V gene: TRBV15; clone size: -; D gene: TRBD1; J gene: TRBJ2-5; CDR3 DNA: TGTGCCACCATTGGACAGGCCGAAGAGACCCAGTACTTC; CDR3 protein: CATIGQAEETQYF
V gene: TRBV19; clone size: -; D gene: -; J gene: TRBJ1-5; CDR3 DNA: TGTGCCAGTATGAAAGAGACCGGGGGGCCCCAGCATTTT; CDR3 protein: CASMKETGGPQHF
V gene: TRBV5-8; clone size: -; D gene: -; J gene: TRBJ1-5; CDR3 DNA: TGTGCCAGCAGCTTGGGGACAAGGGGAGGTCAGCCCCAGCATTTT; CDR3 protein: CASSLGTRGGQPQHF